One sample yielded the 27 T cell receptor beta chains listed below, sequenced in a study of memory CD4+ T cells and cytomegalovirus serostatus. The sort gate was single viable CD3+CD4+CD8-CD45RO+ cells for memory CD4+ T cells. The assay was immunoSEQ multiplex PCR, and TCRdb's table has in-frame clones only and misses some. This table has tens of thousands of clones, approximately 79% appearing once. Sample: memory CD4+ T cells from blood. The receptors were sampled from an adult in good health and CMV-seronegative.

The V gene is TRBV15, the J gene TRBJ2-1; 9 bases agree with TRBD2. The trim removed 0 bases at V and 10 bases at J, leaving 4 bases unmatched. The CDR3 sequence is 14 residues long. Looked up from germline, CDR1 is LNHNV and CDR2 is YYDKDF (reference sequence). CDR3 coding DNA: TGTGCCACCAGCAGAGAAAGCGGGAGGATGGAGCAGTTCTTC. This gives the protein CATSRESGRMEQFF.

The chain employs TRBV5-1 and TRBJ2-7, with D maybe TRBD2 (5 bases). The ends were cut back, 2 bases at V and 0 bases at J, with 15 bases in the middle. The CDR3 covers 16 residues. Germline CDR1 SGHRS, CDR2 YFSETQ. CDR3 sequence: CASSFGRVGSSYEQYF. In nucleotides, the CDR3 is TGCGCCAGCAGCTTTGGTCGTGTTGGGAGCTCCTACGAGCAGTACTTC.

This chain uses TRBV7-3 with TRBJ1-1; no clear D. The germline V and J ends were trimmed by 5 bases and 1 base, with 8 bases remaining between them. The V gene's germline CDR1 is SGHTA and CDR2 FQGTGA. The CDR3 extends over 13 amino acids. The CDR3, as DNA: TGTGCCAGCAGCCAACGACAGAACACTGAAGCTTTCTTT. It encodes CASSQRQNTEAFF. The variable domain in full, with the rest retrieved from reference TRBV7-3 and TRBJ1-1, is GAGVSQTPSNKVTEKGKYVELRCDPISGHTALYWYRQSLGQGPEFLIYFQGTGAADDSGLPNDRFFAVRPEGSVSTLKIQRTERGDSAVYLCASSQRQNTEAFFGQGTRLTVV.

The sample holds a few counts of this clone. The CDR3 DNA reads as TGCGCCAGCAGCGAAACAACCTTCTCCTACGAGCAGTACTTC. Its translation is CASSETTFSYEQYF. V and J are TRBV5-1 and TRBJ2-7; D unresolved. Per germline, CDR1 SGHRS and CDR2 YFSETQ. There are 14 residues in the CDR3. V was pared by 4 bases and J by 0 bases, with 11 bases between.

The chain employs TRBV4-1 and TRBJ2-1, with 7 bases identical to TRBD1. Looked up from germline, CDR1 is MGHRA and CDR2 is YSYEKL. Losses at the gene ends were 1 base for V and 6 bases for J; bases not matched to a gene: 9. CDR3 length: 16 residues. CDR3: CASSQAAVAGGNEQFF. DNA for the CDR3: TGCGCCAGCAGCCAAGCGGCTGTCGCAGGGGGCAATGAGCAGTTCTTC.

The chain carries TRBV27 and TRBJ1-5; no clear D gene. CDR3 size: 12 residues. V lost 3 bases to trimming and J lost 3 bases, with 3 bases between them. Germline-derived CDR1 and CDR2 are MNHEY and SMNVEV (reference sequence). The CDR3 DNA sequence: TGTGCCAGCAGTTTTTTCAATCAGCCCCAGCATTTT. It specifies CASSFFNQPQHF.

The rearrangement links TRBV7-9 to TRBJ1-3, with 10 bases fitting TRBD1. The CDR3 is 14 residues long. The germline CDR1 and CDR2 sequences are SEHNR and FQNEAQ (reference sequence). V shed 5 bases, J shed 8 bases, and the junction held 6 bases outside the gene matches. This CDR3 is CASSQGTGEDTIYF. CDR3 in DNA: TGTGCCAGCAGCCAAGGGACAGGGGAGGACACCATATATTTT.

A single count supports this clone. V and J are TRBV18 and TRBJ1-2; D might be TRBD1 (6 bases). Trimming stripped 6 bases from V and 0 bases from J, with 14 bases between. CDR1 and CDR2 (germline): KGHSH, LQKENI. The CDR3 contains 15 residues. CDR3 residues: CASSSDRGPNYGYTF. Written as DNA, the CDR3 is TGTGCCAGCTCGTCGGATCGGGGGCCTAACTATGGCTACACCTTC.

This clone showed up just a few times. The chain carries TRBV18 and TRBJ2-7; D remains unclear. There are 11 residues in the CDR3. V lost 3 bases to trimming and J lost 3 bases, with 3 bases between them. The germline V gene encodes CDR1 KGHSH and CDR2 LQKENI. For the CDR3, the DNA is TGTGCCAGCTCACCTGACTACGAGCAGTACTTC. Protein sequence: CASSPDYEQYF.

V gene TRBV6-1 combines with J gene TRBJ1-5; D might be TRBD1 (6 bases). The CDR3 sequence is 15 residues long. CDR1 and CDR2 from the germline V gene are MNHNS and SASEGT. V lost 4 bases to trimming and J lost 7 bases, with 17 bases between them. CDR3 residues: CASSGRGGRVQPQHF. The DNA of the CDR3 is TGTGCCAGCAGTGGCCGGGGGGGCAGGGTCCAGCCCCAGCATTTT.

The chain links TRBV5-3 to TRBJ2-7; 12 bases are shared with TRBD2. TRBV5-3 is designated an ORF whose function remains uncertain. There are 15 residues in the CDR3. After removal of 5 bases from V and 0 bases from J, the junction contained 3 bases not matched to a gene. CDR3 nucleotides: TGTGCCAGAAGGCTACTAGCGGGGGGCTCCTACGAGCAGTACTTC. This encodes CARRLLAGGSYEQYF.

This chain uses TRBV7-2 with TRBJ2-7, with 12 bases lining up with TRBD2. The CDR3 sequence is 15 residues long. CDR1 and CDR2 (germline): SGHTA, FQGNSA. V dropped 4 bases and J dropped 2; count of bases not matched to a gene: 3. CDR3: CASSSLAGGAYEQYF. In nucleotides, the CDR3 is TGTGCCAGCAGCTCTCTAGCGGGAGGGGCCTACGAGCAGTACTTC.

CDR3 DNA sequence: TGTGCCAGTAGTTCCCTCTACGAGCAGTACTTC. This translates into CASSSLYEQYF. The V call is TRBV19, the J call TRBJ2-7; no clear D. The germline V gene encodes CDR1 LNHDA and CDR2 SQIVND (reference sequence). Trimming removed 5 bases at V and 3 bases at J, with 5 bases between. This CDR3 comprises 11 residues.

This clone was observed a single time. The chain couples TRBV7-9 to TRBJ2-2; perhaps TRBD2 as D (6 bases). V lost 1 base and J 6 bases, leaving 6 bases between the germline ends. The CDR3 extends over 13 amino acids. Looked up from germline, CDR1 is SEHNR and CDR2 is FQNEAQ (reference sequence). The CDR3 DNA follows: TGTGCCAGCAGCTTAGGGAGGGCCGGGGAGCTGTTTTTT. Residues: CASSLGRAGELFF.

This clone was detected only a few times. This chain uses TRBV5-6 with TRBJ2-3; D might be TRBD2 (6 bases). The CDR3 is 16 residues long. Trimming pared 0 bases from V and 2 bases from J, leaving 13 bases between. The germline V gene has CDR1 SGHDT and CDR2 YYEEEE. CDR3 DNA sequence: TGTGCCAGCAGCTTGGGGGACTTTTCCTACACAGATACGCAGTATTTT. It codes for CASSLGDFSYTDTQYF.

The chain couples TRBV4-1 to TRBJ1-2, with D tentatively TRBD1 (6 bases). CDR1 is MGHRA, CDR2 YSYEKL, per germline. The CDR3 is 14 residues long. The V end lost 1 base, the J end lost 0 bases, and 6 bases lay between the germline ends. The DNA for the CDR3 is TGCGCCAGCAGCCAAGGGACAGCTAACTATGGCTACACCTTC. Residues: CASSQGTANYGYTF.

CDR3 loop: CASSSPGQGAYEQYF. The CDR3 nucleotides read TGTGCCAGCAGTTCCCCCGGACAGGGGGCCTACGAGCAGTACTTC. The rearrangement joins TRBV6-5 to TRBJ2-7; 10 bases are shared with TRBD1. The germline V gene encodes CDR1 MNHEY and CDR2 SVGAGI. The ends lost 4 bases at V and 2 bases at J; junction bases unmatched: 5. CDR3 length equals 15 residues.

The rearrangement joins TRBV30 to TRBJ1-5; perhaps TRBD1 as D (6 bases). The CDR3 is made up of 14 amino acids. CDR1 is GTSNPN and CDR2 is SVGIG in the germline V gene (reference sequence). The V and J ends lost 3 bases and 6 bases respectively, with 15 bases between them. CDR3: CAWSEGTSGQPQHF. CDR3 coding DNA: TGTGCCTGGAGCGAAGGGACATCGGGTCAGCCCCAGCATTTT.

Concerning this clone: The same CDR3 arises from other DNA sequences in this sample as well. The J gene is TRBJ1-3, the V gene TRBV18; D is uncertain. CDR3 length: 13 amino acids. Looked up from germline, CDR1 is KGHSH and CDR2 is LQKENI. V lost 3 bases and J 2 bases, leaving 5 bases between the germline ends. CDR3: CASSPSTGNTIYF. The CDR3 DNA is TGTGCCAGCTCACCTTCTACTGGAAACACCATATATTTT.

V usage is TRBV19 and J usage is TRBJ1-1, with no clear D. V was pared by 3 bases and J by 2 bases, with 10 bases between. The CDR3 is 14 residues long. Looked up from germline, CDR1 is LNHDA and CDR2 is SQIVND (reference sequence). CDR3 DNA sequence: TGTGCCAGTAGTATCAGTAGGGTAAACACTGAAGCTTTCTTT. This encodes CASSISRVNTEAFF. The variable domain in full, completed from reference TRBV19 and TRBJ1-1, reads DGGITQSPKYLFRKEGQNVTLSCEQNLNHDAMYWYRQDPGQGLRLIYYSQIVNDFQKGDIAEGYSVSREKKESFPLTVTSAQKNPTAFYLCASSISRVNTEAFFGQGTRLTVV.

This chain uses TRBV7-8 with TRBJ2-1; 10 nucleotides align to TRBD2. Germline CDR1 and CDR2: SGHVS and FQNEAQ. The J segment lost 3 bases and the V segment lost 5 bases, leaving 7 bases of the junction unmatched. CDR3 length equals 16 residues. The CDR3 sequence is CASSLQLAGYYNEQFF. The CDR3, as DNA: TGTGCCAGCAGCCTGCAACTAGCGGGGTACTACAATGAGCAGTTCTTC.

The V call is TRBV7-9, the J call TRBJ1-5; D call uncertain. The CDR3 is made up of 13 amino acids. V was clipped by 7 bases and J by 3 bases, with 10 bases between them. Germline CDR1 reads SEHNR; CDR2 reads FQNEAQ (reference sequence). The CDR3 region is CASTLGDNQPQHF. CDR3 bases: TGTGCCAGCACCCTTGGGGACAATCAGCCCCAGCATTTT.

By share, this clone counts as medium-sized. This CDR3 reads CASSSGPNQPQHF. The CDR3 region has the DNA TGTGCCAGCAGCTCGGGGCCCAATCAGCCCCAGCATTTT. This rearrangement joins TRBV7-2 to TRBJ1-5, with a weak D call TRBD1 (5 bases). The CDR3 has 13 residues. Germline V gene sequence: CDR1 SGHTA, CDR2 FQGNSA. V was clipped by 4 bases and J by 3 bases, with 7 bases between them.

The chain couples TRBV6-5 to TRBJ2-1, with a weak D call TRBD1 (6 bases). V shed 5 bases and J shed 5 bases, with 16 bases lying between them. Germline values: CDR1 MNHEY, CDR2 SVGAGI. The CDR3 spans 15 residues. The CDR3 sequence: CASSTTGTENNEQFF. CDR3 coding DNA: TGTGCCAGCAGTACCACAGGGACGGAAAACAATGAGCAGTTCTTC.

The J gene is TRBJ1-4, the V gene TRBV30, with D perhaps TRBD1 (5 bases). There are 14 residues in the CDR3. Germline values: CDR1 GTSNPN, CDR2 SVGIG (reference sequence). V lost 4 bases and J lost 3, with 12 bases in between. The CDR3 region is CAWTEKGANEKLFF. Written as DNA, the CDR3 is TGTGCCTGGACGGAAAAAGGGGCTAATGAAAAACTGTTTTTT.

V usage is TRBV7-9 and J usage is TRBJ2-1; TRBD1 aligns across 9 bases. CDR1 SEHNR and CDR2 FQNEAQ come from the germline V gene (reference sequence). This CDR3 comprises 16 residues. Germline trimming cut 4 bases from V and 7 bases from J; bases unmatched to any gene: 11. This CDR3 is CASSSLLGQGRNEQFF. The CDR3 nucleotides read TGTGCCAGCAGCTCCCTCCTCGGACAGGGGAGGAATGAGCAGTTCTTC.

The chain is built from TRBV7-9 and TRBJ1-5; D gene uncertain. The V gene's germline CDR1 is SEHNR and CDR2 FQNEAQ (reference sequence). The V and J ends lost 1 base and 5 bases respectively, with 12 bases between them. This CDR3 has 15 residues. The CDR3 bases are TGTGCCAGCAGCTTAGGCGTCGGAGAAGATCAGCCCCAGCATTTT. Translating it yields CASSLGVGEDQPQHF.